The rows below give T cell receptor beta chains drawn from one sample of a study of cytomegalovirus exposure and HLA in healthy donors. Only in-frame clones appear in the TCRdb table, and some are missing; sequencing was by immunoSEQ multiplex PCR. The sample lists some 140,000 clones, roughly 76% occurring once. Sequences were obtained from PBMCs. Every receptor here comes from a woman between 35 and 50 years old in good health and CMV-seronegative. The CDR3 runs from the conserved cysteine through the conserved F or W. D genes are given only for firm matches. Size values are once, few and many counts, or a class for expanded clones, and some rows have none.

d_gene: TRBD1
j_gene: TRBJ1-2
v_gene: TRBV7-9
abundance: few
CDR3aa: CASSVTGDLGGYTF
CDR3nt: TGTGCCAGCAGTGTCACAGGGGATTTGGGCGGCTACACCTTC

d_gene: NA
j_gene: TRBJ2-5
v_gene: TRBV5-4
abundance: once
CDR3aa: CASSLGSTPGETQYF
CDR3nt: TGTGCCAGCAGCCTGGGGTCTACCCCCGGGGAGACCCAGTACTTC

d_gene: TRBD2
j_gene: TRBJ2-1
v_gene: TRBV4-3
abundance: NA
CDR3aa: CASSQASGGPNEQFF
CDR3nt: TGCGCCAGCAGCCAAGCTAGCGGGGGGCCCAATGAGCAGTTCTTC

d_gene: NA
j_gene: TRBJ1-5
v_gene: TRBV28
abundance: NA
CDR3aa: CASSLEQGGRNQPQHF
CDR3nt: TGTGCCAGCAGCCTGGAACAGGGTGGACGCAATCAGCCCCAGCATTTT

d_gene: NA
j_gene: TRBJ1-1
v_gene: TRBV27
abundance: NA
CDR3aa: CASREGPNTEAFF
CDR3nt: TGTGCCAGCAGGGAGGGACCTAACACTGAAGCTTTCTTT

d_gene: NA
j_gene: TRBJ2-1
v_gene: TRBV2
abundance: few
CDR3aa: CASSHSRTVSYNEQFF
CDR3nt: TGTGCCAGCAGTCACTCCCGGACAGTATCCTACAATGAGCAGTTCTTC

d_gene: TRBD1
j_gene: TRBJ1-1
v_gene: TRBV6-5
abundance: NA
CDR3aa: CASSLGTGGTEAFF
CDR3nt: TGTGCCAGCAGTCTCGGGACAGGAGGGACTGAAGCTTTCTTT

d_gene: NA
j_gene: TRBJ2-7
v_gene: TRBV12-5
abundance: once
CDR3aa: CASGTHYEQYF
CDR3nt: TGTGCTAGTGGTACACACTACGAGCAGTACTTC

d_gene: TRBD1
j_gene: TRBJ1-1
v_gene: TRBV6-5
abundance: NA
CDR3aa: CASSRRQGGGTEAFF
CDR3nt: TGTGCCAGCAGCCGAAGACAGGGGGGAGGCACTGAAGCTTTCTTT

d_gene: TRBD1
j_gene: TRBJ1-2
v_gene: TRBV18
abundance: NA
CDR3aa: CASSPQGQAFDYGYTF
CDR3nt: TGTGCCAGCTCACCACAGGGACAGGCCTTTGACTATGGCTACACCTTC

d_gene: NA
j_gene: TRBJ1-1
v_gene: TRBV4-1
abundance: NA
CDR3aa: CASSTRQNTEAFF
CDR3nt: TGCGCCAGCAGCACCCGACAGAACACTGAAGCTTTCTTT

d_gene: TRBD2
j_gene: TRBJ2-3
v_gene: TRBV6-5
abundance: NA
CDR3aa: CASSWGLAGGTDTQYF
CDR3nt: TGTGCCAGCAGTTGGGGACTAGCGGGGGGGACAGATACGCAGTATTTT

d_gene: NA
j_gene: TRBJ1-4
v_gene: TRBV10-2
abundance: few
CDR3aa: CASSAGGESEKLFF
CDR3nt: TGCGCCAGCAGTGCGGGGGGGGAGAGTGAAAAACTGTTTTTT

d_gene: NA
j_gene: TRBJ2-2
v_gene: TRBV27
abundance: NA
CDR3aa: CASSIVRGNQNTGELFF
CDR3nt: TGTGCCAGCAGCATAGTTAGGGGAAATCAGAACACCGGGGAGCTGTTTTTT

d_gene: TRBD1
j_gene: TRBJ2-3
v_gene: TRBV6-1
abundance: once
CDR3aa: CAIRQGAGDTQYF
CDR3nt: TGTGCCATTAGACAGGGGGCGGGAGATACGCAGTATTTT

d_gene: TRBD1
j_gene: TRBJ2-5
v_gene: TRBV5-4
abundance: NA
CDR3aa: CASSLGTGGREETQYF
CDR3nt: TGTGCCAGCAGCTTAGGGACAGGGGGGCGGGAAGAGACCCAGTACTTC

d_gene: NA
j_gene: TRBJ1-2
v_gene: TRBV27
abundance: NA
CDR3aa: CASSLDRTPTNYGYTF
CDR3nt: TGTGCCAGCAGTTTAGACAGAACACCTACTAACTATGGCTACACCTTC

d_gene: NA
j_gene: TRBJ1-5
v_gene: TRBV19
abundance: NA
CDR3aa: CASSTRGYNQPQHF
CDR3nt: TGTGCCAGTAGTACCAGGGGTTACAATCAGCCCCAGCATTTT

d_gene: NA
j_gene: TRBJ1-2
v_gene: TRBV2
abundance: NA
CDR3aa: CASSVEGDHGYTF
CDR3nt: TGTGCCAGCAGTGTTGAGGGGGACCATGGCTACACCTTC

d_gene: TRBD1
j_gene: TRBJ1-2
v_gene: TRBV25-1
abundance: NA
CDR3aa: CASSYRGDYGYTF
CDR3nt: TGTGCCAGCAGTTACAGGGGGGACTATGGCTACACCTTC

d_gene: TRBD1
j_gene: TRBJ1-2
v_gene: TRBV2
abundance: NA
CDR3aa: CASARQGTANYGYTF
CDR3nt: TGTGCCAGCGCGAGACAGGGGACAGCTAACTATGGCTACACCTTC

d_gene: NA
j_gene: TRBJ1-3
v_gene: TRBV25-1
abundance: once
CDR3aa: CASSEYFSPGSGNTIYF
CDR3nt: TGTGCCAGCAGTGAATATTTCTCCCCGGGCTCTGGAAACACCATATATTTT

d_gene: NA
j_gene: TRBJ2-3
v_gene: TRBV7-8
abundance: NA
CDR3aa: CASSLGPGDMYTQYF
CDR3nt: TGTGCCAGCAGCTTAGGCCCAGGGGATATGTATACGCAGTATTTT

d_gene: TRBD1
j_gene: TRBJ1-3
v_gene: TRBV9
abundance: NA
CDR3aa: CASSATGGGGNTIYF
CDR3nt: TGTGCCAGCAGCGCAACAGGGGGTGGTGGAAACACCATATATTTT

d_gene: NA
j_gene: TRBJ1-5
v_gene: TRBV28
abundance: NA
CDR3aa: CASSFPRGGGVNQPQHF
CDR3nt: TGTGCCAGCAGTTTCCCCCGGGGGGGAGGGGTCAATCAGCCCCAGCATTTT

d_gene: NA
j_gene: TRBJ2-5
v_gene: TRBV14
abundance: NA
CDR3aa: CASSQERLAGQETQYF
CDR3nt: TGTGCCAGCAGCCAAGAACGGCTGGCAGGACAAGAGACCCAGTACTTC

d_gene: TRBD1
j_gene: TRBJ2-7
v_gene: TRBV7-8
abundance: once
CDR3aa: CASSLYGTGSSSYEQYF
CDR3nt: TGTGCCAGCAGCTTATACGGGACAGGGTCGAGCTCCTACGAGCAGTACTTC

d_gene: NA
j_gene: TRBJ1-1
v_gene: TRBV6-5
abundance: NA
CDR3aa: CASSLTGLVNTEAFF
CDR3nt: TGTGCCAGCAGTCTAACCGGACTGGTGAACACTGAAGCTTTCTTT

d_gene: TRBD1
j_gene: TRBJ1-6
v_gene: TRBV11-2
abundance: NA
CDR3aa: CASSTLQGANSPLHF
CDR3nt: TGTGCCAGTAGCACTCTACAGGGGGCGAATTCACCCCTCCACTTT

d_gene: TRBD1
j_gene: TRBJ1-5
v_gene: TRBV19
abundance: NA
CDR3aa: CASRPLQGRGNQPQHF
CDR3nt: TGTGCCAGTAGGCCCTTACAGGGGCGCGGCAATCAGCCCCAGCATTTT

d_gene: TRBD1
j_gene: TRBJ1-2
v_gene: TRBV7-2
abundance: NA
CDR3aa: CASSLKKSGGASNYGYTF
CDR3nt: TGTGCCAGCAGCTTAAAGAAGTCAGGGGGCGCCTCTAACTATGGCTACACCTTC

d_gene: NA
j_gene: TRBJ2-7
v_gene: TRBV7-8
abundance: NA
CDR3aa: CASSRDGARTYEQYF
CDR3nt: TGTGCCAGCAGTCGAGATGGGGCGAGGACCTACGAGCAGTACTTC

d_gene: NA
j_gene: TRBJ2-5
v_gene: TRBV27
abundance: NA
CDR3aa: CASSLMGPQETQYF
CDR3nt: TGTGCCAGCAGTTTGATGGGGCCCCAAGAGACCCAGTACTTC

d_gene: TRBD1
j_gene: TRBJ2-3
v_gene: TRBV5-1
abundance: NA
CDR3aa: CASSPVPGQGLPTDTQYF
CDR3nt: TGCGCCAGCAGCCCAGTCCCGGGACAGGGCCTTCCCACAGATACGCAGTATTTT

d_gene: TRBD1
j_gene: TRBJ1-6
v_gene: TRBV7-8
abundance: NA
CDR3aa: CASTKGTVLDSPLHF
CDR3nt: TGTGCCAGCACCAAAGGGACAGTTTTAGATTCACCCCTCCACTTT

d_gene: NA
j_gene: TRBJ1-1
v_gene: TRBV19
abundance: NA
CDR3aa: CASSFNPQGYTEAFF
CDR3nt: TGTGCCAGTAGTTTCAACCCACAGGGATACACTGAAGCTTTCTTT

d_gene: TRBD1
j_gene: TRBJ1-5
v_gene: TRBV28
abundance: NA
CDR3aa: CASSLTGLRQPQHF
CDR3nt: TGTGCCAGCAGCTTGACAGGGCTTAGGCAGCCCCAGCATTTT

d_gene: NA
j_gene: TRBJ1-2
v_gene: TRBV12-5
abundance: NA
CDR3aa: CASSQGYGYTF
CDR3nt: TGTGCTAGTAGTCAGGGCTATGGCTACACCTTC

d_gene: TRBD1
j_gene: TRBJ1-4
v_gene: TRBV4-2
abundance: NA
CDR3aa: CAIGKGAGGYEKLFF
CDR3nt: TGTGCCATCGGAAAGGGGGCCGGAGGATATGAAAAACTGTTTTTT

d_gene: TRBD1
j_gene: TRBJ1-2
v_gene: TRBV27
abundance: NA
CDR3aa: CASSLSGGRGLWYGYTF
CDR3nt: TGTGCCAGCAGTTTATCCGGAGGCAGGGGGCTATGGTATGGCTACACCTTC

d_gene: TRBD1
j_gene: TRBJ1-1
v_gene: TRBV4-1
abundance: NA
CDR3aa: CASSQDILRTGGTEAFF
CDR3nt: TGCGCCAGCAGCCAAGATATTCTAAGGACAGGAGGAACTGAAGCTTTCTTT

d_gene: TRBD1
j_gene: TRBJ2-2
v_gene: TRBV19
abundance: NA
CDR3aa: CASKISTGSNTGELFF
CDR3nt: TGTGCCAGTAAAATTTCGACAGGGTCGAACACCGGGGAGCTGTTTTTT

d_gene: NA
j_gene: TRBJ2-3
v_gene: TRBV5-8
abundance: NA
CDR3aa: CASSYSGFSTDTQYF
CDR3nt: TGTGCCAGCAGCTACTCAGGCTTTAGCACAGATACGCAGTATTTT

d_gene: TRBD2
j_gene: TRBJ2-5
v_gene: TRBV29-1
abundance: NA
CDR3aa: CSVVDPSGGEMMRRTQYF
CDR3nt: TGCAGCGTTGTCGATCCTAGCGGGGGGGAGATGATGAGACGGACCCAGTACTTC

d_gene: NA
j_gene: TRBJ1-5
v_gene: TRBV15
abundance: NA
CDR3aa: CATSRDRRDQPQHF
CDR3nt: TGTGCCACCAGCAGAGATCGGCGGGACCAGCCCCAGCATTTT

d_gene: TRBD2
j_gene: TRBJ2-1
v_gene: TRBV9
abundance: NA
CDR3aa: CASSVGAGGQGEQFF
CDR3nt: TGTGCCAGCAGCGTAGGTGCGGGGGGGCAGGGTGAGCAGTTCTTC

d_gene: NA
j_gene: TRBJ1-5
v_gene: TRBV4-2
abundance: NA
CDR3aa: CASSQAEGSSQPQHF
CDR3nt: TGTGCCAGCAGCCAAGCGGAGGGGTCCTCTCAGCCCCAGCATTTT

d_gene: NA
j_gene: TRBJ1-1
v_gene: TRBV9
abundance: NA
CDR3aa: CASSYEMNTEAFF
CDR3nt: TGTGCCAGCAGCTACGAGATGAACACTGAAGCTTTCTTT

d_gene: TRBD1
j_gene: TRBJ2-6
v_gene: TRBV7-2
abundance: NA
CDR3aa: CASSLRDRGRGANVLTF
CDR3nt: TGTGCCAGCAGCCTACGGGACAGGGGGCGTGGGGCCAACGTCCTGACTTTC

d_gene: TRBD1
j_gene: TRBJ2-1
v_gene: TRBV7-9
abundance: NA
CDR3aa: CASSSPRTGGNEQFF
CDR3nt: TGTGCCAGCAGCTCCCCTAGGACAGGGGGCAATGAGCAGTTCTTC

d_gene: NA
j_gene: TRBJ2-5
v_gene: TRBV10-3
abundance: NA
CDR3aa: CAISESFGAETQETQYF
CDR3nt: TGTGCCATCAGTGAGTCGTTTGGGGCCGAAACCCAAGAGACCCAGTACTTC

d_gene: NA
j_gene: TRBJ1-2
v_gene: TRBV4-3
abundance: NA
CDR3aa: CASSQERGYGYTF
CDR3nt: TGCGCCAGCAGCCAAGAACGGGGCTATGGCTACACCTTC

d_gene: TRBD2
j_gene: TRBJ2-2
v_gene: TRBV5-6
abundance: few
CDR3aa: CASSYASLAPGELFF
CDR3nt: TGTGCCAGCAGCTACGCCTCACTAGCGCCCGGGGAGCTGTTTTTT

d_gene: TRBD2
j_gene: TRBJ2-5
v_gene: TRBV5-1
abundance: few
CDR3aa: CASIRGPGSGEETQYF
CDR3nt: TGCGCCAGCATTCGAGGCCCAGGTAGCGGGGAAGAGACCCAGTACTTC

d_gene: NA
j_gene: TRBJ2-2
v_gene: TRBV6-6
abundance: NA
CDR3aa: CASSFTTANTGELFF
CDR3nt: TGTGCCAGCAGTTTCACGACAGCGAACACCGGGGAGCTGTTTTTT

d_gene: NA
j_gene: TRBJ2-2
v_gene: TRBV5-1
abundance: NA
CDR3aa: CASSPWARFNTGELFF
CDR3nt: TGCGCCAGCAGCCCATGGGCCCGCTTCAACACCGGGGAGCTGTTTTTT

d_gene: NA
j_gene: TRBJ1-4
v_gene: TRBV7-9
abundance: once
CDR3aa: CASSALGEKLFF
CDR3nt: TGTGCCAGCAGCGCCCTCGGTGAAAAACTGTTTTTT

d_gene: NA
j_gene: TRBJ1-1
v_gene: TRBV28
abundance: NA
CDR3aa: CASSLRETEAFF
CDR3nt: TGTGCCAGCAGCCTCCGGGAAACTGAAGCTTTCTTT

d_gene: TRBD1
j_gene: TRBJ1-1
v_gene: TRBV4-1
abundance: NA
CDR3aa: CASSPGGGSEAFF
CDR3nt: TGCGCCAGCAGCCCGGGAGGGGGCTCTGAAGCTTTCTTT